This T cell receptor beta chain was sequenced for a study of tumor-infiltrating lymphocytes in localized non-small cell lung cancer. Study findings and constraints: Available tissue quantity limited TCR sequencing to a patient subset.

The repertoire was sequenced with immunoSEQ multiplex PCR; TCRdb's copy has only in-frame clones and lacks some. The table includes 6,000 or so clones, over 65% detected once. Turning to this clone: What it binds is unknown.

Sequenced: lung tumor tissue. The receptor's source is a human donor with non-small cell lung cancer.

The chain's CDR3 is CASSQEGDGAATEAFF. CDR3 sequence (DNA): TGCGCCAGCAGCCAAGAAGGTGACGGGGCGGCCACTGAAGCTTTCTTT. The chain has TRBV4-1 and TRBJ1-1, with TRBD1 as a possible D gene (5 bases). The CDR3 length is 16 residues. The germline V gene encodes CDR1 MGHRA and CDR2 YSYEKL. V was clipped by 0 bases and J by 4 bases, with 15 bases between them.